This T cell receptor (beta chain) was recorded in a study of T cells after yellow fever vaccination. Overall study results and limits: Bulk-population clonotypes that are abundant could appear as contaminants in FACS-sorted repertoires. Most clones from primary vaccination were detected again post-booster (just under 97% CD4, 88% CD8). A limited proportion of clonotypes was detected within both the CD4 and CD8 compartments.

This clonotype was counted ten times or more. What it binds is not known. The CDR3 totals 12 residues. Trimming took 0 bases from V and 7 from J, leaving 9 bases between them. From germline, CDR1 is GTSNPN and CDR2 SVGIG (reference sequence). Synthesis of TCR cDNA relied on 5'RACE template switching, which attached a universal primer site and UMIs. MiXCR, applied by TCRdb to the 5' RACE reads, yields one record per CDR3 protein. The table has 150,000 to 200,000 distinct CDR3 sequences, approximately 10% seen once. The chain uses TRBV30 and TRBJ1-2, with D unclear. The TCR originated in a man in his late teens or twenties who received the YFV17D yellow fever vaccine. The sequences come from CD8+ T cells sorted from PBMCs, collected 15 days after the yellow fever booster vaccination. The DNA for the CDR3 is TGTGCCTGGAGTGTATCATCCATTGGCTACACCTTC. Amino acid sequence: CAWSVSSIGYTF.